The 17 T cell receptor beta chains below all came from one sample that was sequenced in a study of T-cell memory formation after mild COVID-19. TCRdb ran MiXCR on the 5' RACE reads and lists one entry per CDR3 protein. The sample carries under 550,000 distinct CDR3 sequences, 15% to 20% recorded once. The sequencing sample was made of PBMCs or a T cell subset sorted from them (not recorded which). These receptors originate from an adult woman who had mild COVID-19 (a few samples of this study predate the infection). Cell type and time point are not known.

The table lists this clonotype with a few counts. J is TRBJ2-7 and V is TRBV4-3, with TRBD2 as a possible D gene (5 bases). Germline CDR1 reads LGHNA; CDR2 reads YSLEER. V lost 2 bases and J 0 bases, leaving 11 bases between the germline ends. The CDR3 has 15 residues. The CDR3 region is CASSQYSGPSYEQYF. In DNA, the CDR3 is TGCGCCAGCAGCCAATACAGCGGCCCCTCCTACGAGCAGTACTTC.

The chain joins TRBV12-3 or TRBV12-4 to TRBJ2-2, with a tentative D call TRBD2 (6 bases). Trimming left V 6 bases short and J 8 bases short, with 13 bases between. The CDR3 runs 13 residues. The CDR3 DNA reads TGTGCCAGCAGGACGGGAGTGGCGGGGGAGCTGTTTTTT. Protein product: CASRTGVAGELFF.

In its sample, this clonotype was seen once. The chain employs TRBV7-3 and TRBJ2-1; no clear D. V lost 5 bases, J lost 0 bases, and 11 bases lay in between. Per the germline V gene, CDR1 is SGHTA and CDR2 is FQGTGA. The CDR3 covers 15 residues. CDR3 coding DNA: TGTGCCAGCAGCAAAGGGATCAGCTCCTACAATGAGCAGTTCTTC. The encoded protein is CASSKGISSYNEQFF.

In this sample, this clonotype turned up a few times. The V call is TRBV5-4, the J call TRBJ2-5; D unclear. The V end was cut by 0 bases, the J end by 4 bases, with 10 bases between. Looked up from germline, CDR1 is SGHNT and CDR2 is YYREEE (reference sequence). The CDR3 totals 14 residues. The CDR3 sequence: CASSLGLERETQYF. The CDR3 DNA follows: TGTGCCAGCAGCTTGGGATTGGAGCGAGAGACCCAGTACTTC.

CDR3 region: CASSERPGLAWNNEQFF. CDR3 nucleotides: TGTGCCAGCAGTGAGCGACCGGGACTAGCGTGGAACAATGAGCAGTTCTTC. The rearrangement links TRBV6-5 to TRBJ2-1, with 10 bases fitting TRBD2. The length of the CDR3 is 17 residues. J lost 5 bases, V lost 5 bases, and 12 bases had no gene match. Germline CDR1 is MNHEY and CDR2 is SVGAGI.

The table lists this clonotype with many counts. This rearrangement joins TRBV20-1 to TRBJ1-3; D gene ambiguous. The CDR3 is 12 amino acids. Per the germline V gene, CDR1 is DFQATT and CDR2 is SNEGSKA (reference sequence). V was cut by 4 bases and J by 7 bases, with 11 bases left in between. The DNA of the CDR3 is TGCAGTGCTATCGCCAGAGGGAACACCATATATTTT. Its protein product is CSAIARGNTIYF.

The V gene is TRBV27, the J gene TRBJ2-1, with 9 bases lining up with TRBD1. V trimming: 5 bases; J trimming: 6 bases; junction bases outside the gene matches: 8. Germline CDR1 is MNHEY and CDR2 is SMNVEV (reference sequence). The CDR3 extends over 15 amino acids. CDR3 DNA sequence: TGTGCCAGCAGTCCCGACAGGGGGATTGCCAATGAGCAGTTCTTC. As protein: CASSPDRGIANEQFF.

The gene calls are TRBV9 and TRBJ2-1; D tentatively reads TRBD1 or TRBD2 (5 bases each). The CDR3 has 14 amino acids. Germline lookup yields CDR1 SGDLS and CDR2 YYNGEE. V was trimmed by 2 bases and J by 8 bases, leaving 14 bases between them. CDR3 loop: CASSVRDPGHEQFF. The CDR3, as DNA: TGTGCCAGCAGCGTGAGGGACCCCGGCCATGAGCAGTTCTTC.

This rearrangement joins TRBV24-1 to TRBJ2-1; 7 nucleotides agree with TRBD1. Germline values: CDR1 KGHDR, CDR2 SFDVKD. This CDR3 comprises 15 residues. The V segment lost 7 bases and the J segment 3 bases; nucleotides outside the gene matches: 8. The CDR3 protein is CATSLGTAFYNEQFF. The CDR3 region has the DNA TGTGCCACCAGCCTCGGGACAGCCTTCTACAATGAGCAGTTCTTC.

V and J are TRBV19 and TRBJ1-5; no clear D gene. Per the germline V gene, CDR1 is LNHDA and CDR2 is SQIVND (reference sequence). V was cut by 5 bases and J by 7 bases, with 9 bases left in between. CDR3 length: 12 amino acids. DNA of the CDR3: TGTGCCAGTAGTGCTTTGTGGCAGCCCCAGCATTTT. This encodes CASSALWQPQHF.

This clonotype was counted at least ten times. The V call is TRBV20-1, the J call TRBJ2-5, with a possible D match to TRBD2 (6 bases). Germline V gene data show CDR1 as DFQATT and CDR2 as SNEGSKA (reference sequence). This CDR3 region has 14 residues. Between the trimmed V and J ends, which lost 6 bases and 5 bases, there was a span of 19 bases. CDR3 DNA sequence: TGCAGTGCAATAAAGGGAGGAGGCGGCGAGACCCAGTACTTC. Its translation is CSAIKGGGGETQYF.

The CDR3 nucleotides are TGTGCCACCCGAGGGGTTTGGACCGGGGAGCTGTTTTTT. Translating it yields CATRGVWTGELFF. The J gene is TRBJ2-2, the V gene TRBV6-5, with D tentatively TRBD1 or TRBD2 (5 bases each). Germline V gene lookup returns CDR1 MNHEY and CDR2 SVGAGI. V was clipped by 10 bases and J by 5 bases, with 14 bases between them. The CDR3 has 13 residues.

The gene calls are TRBV5-1 and TRBJ2-2; perhaps TRBD2 as D (6 bases). Trimming took off 3 bases at V and 6 bases at J, with 12 bases between the two ends. The germline gives CDR1 SGHRS, CDR2 YFSETQ. This CDR3 is built from 14 residues. The CDR3 nucleotides read TGCGCCAGCAGCTACCGGGACTCGGCCGGGGAGCTGTTTTTT. It is translated as CASSYRDSAGELFF. Based on the CDR3 plus reference TRBV5-1 and TRBJ2-2, the full variable domain is KAGVTQTPRYLIKTRGQQVTLSCSPISGHRSVSWYQQTPGQGLQFLFEYFSETQRNKGNFPGRFSGRQFSNSRSEMNVSTLELGDSALYLCASSYRDSAGELFFGEGSRLTVL.

V gene TRBV29-1 combines with J gene TRBJ1-1, with TRBD1 as a possible D gene (5 bases). The CDR3 is 17 amino acids. Germline-derived CDR1 and CDR2 are SQVTM and ANQGSEA. Trimming stripped 5 bases from V and 3 bases from J, with 25 bases between. The CDR3 DNA is TGCAGCGTTCCACCGAAAGGTGCAGGGTCCGGGGACACTGAAGCTTTCTTT. Its translation is CSVPPKGAGSGDTEAFF.

The chain links TRBV7-8 to TRBJ2-3; TRBD2 matches at 10 bases. Per the germline V gene, CDR1 is SGHVS and CDR2 is FQNEAQ. This CDR3 has 17 amino acids. Trimming took 1 base from V and 2 from J; bases not matched to a gene: 6. In DNA form, the CDR3 reads TGTGCCAGCAGCTTAGTTCCAGCGGGGGGGCTCACAGATACGCAGTATTTT. It codes for CASSLVPAGGLTDTQYF.

The table lists this clonotype with many counts. The chain combines TRBV5-1 with TRBJ2-1, with 8 bases fitting TRBD1. The germline V gene encodes CDR1 SGHRS and CDR2 YFSETQ. This CDR3 has 16 amino acids. V was pared by 1 base and J by 8 bases, with 11 bases of the junction left unmatched. In nucleotides, the CDR3 is TGCGCCAGCAGCTTGACGGACAGGGTTTTTGGCGATGAGCAGTTCTTC. This codes for CASSLTDRVFGDEQFF.

This clonotype was detected ten times or more. V is TRBV12-3 or TRBV12-4 and J is TRBJ2-7; 8 nucleotides align to TRBD2. Germline trimming cut 2 bases from V and 0 bases from J; bases unmatched to any gene: 3. This CDR3 has 15 residues. The DNA of the CDR3 is TGTGCCAGCAGTTTACGACTAGCGCTCTCCTACGAGCAGTACTTC. It is translated as CASSLRLALSYEQYF.